Below, one T cell receptor (beta chain) is given with its context. V dropped 0 bases and J dropped 1 base, with 9 bases sitting between them. Germline loops: CDR1 LGHDT, CDR2 YNNKEL (reference sequence). The CDR3 has 15 amino acids. The source of the sample is a study of blood T cell repertoires in COVID-19. At the level of the study: There were acute and convalescent COVID-19 samples, and they came from the United States, Italy and Spain. T cells, B-cell-depleted T cells, or PBMCs provided the cDNA or gDNA that served as material.

Original processing notes: How many nucleated cells were present was estimated from reference gene primer amplification. TCRdb's table, derived via immunoSEQ multiplex PCR, lists solely in-frame clones and lacks some. The V and J calls and clone size were taken over from that table, and D and trimming were inferred from the DNA. The sample includes around 99,000 clones, 90% to 95% of them seen just once. The sequenced material came from peripheral blood. The chain combines TRBV3-1 (or the pseudogene TRBV3-2) with TRBJ1-1; D unresolved. The sequence derives from a woman between 25 and 40 years old with acute or convalescent COVID-19. The CDR3 sequence is CASSQDRQANTEAFF. The CDR3 coding sequence is TGTGCCAGCAGCCAAGATCGGCAGGCGAACACTGAAGCTTTCTTT.